These T cell receptor beta chains were read from a single sample in a study of T cell responses to AZD1222 COVID-19 vaccine. Data came from immunoSEQ multiplex PCR; TCRdb stores just in-frame clones and leaves some out. The data contain roughly 120,000 clones, around 90% of them singletons. Sequences were derived from peripheral blood, sampled on day 0 of AZD1222 vaccination. Source of these receptors: an adult in good health. Both conserved end residues are part of each CDR3. D genes are given only for firm matches. Clone size, where shown, is once, few, many, or a class for clones that have expanded.

J gene	V gene	D gene	clone size	CDR3 protein
TRBJ1-5	TRBV6-1	NA	NA	CASSETQGRNQPQHF
TRBJ1-5	TRBV2	NA	NA	CASTAGSGNQPQHF
TRBJ1-2	TRBV7-8	NA	NA	CASSLVGAGGYTF
TRBJ1-3	TRBV6-2/TRBV6-3	NA	NA	CASSYSATAGNTIYF
TRBJ2-1	TRBV7-2	NA	NA	CASSLVLVVNEQFF
TRBJ1-5	TRBV27	NA	NA	CASKTLASGWVQPQHF
TRBJ2-7	TRBV27	NA	NA	CASSFRGRFSYEQYF
TRBJ1-2	TRBV30	NA	NA	CAWSPRGGRTYGYTF
TRBJ2-1	TRBV18	TRBD2	NA	CASSPGTSGGTYNEQFF
TRBJ2-3	TRBV5-1	TRBD2	NA	CASSEIAGRDADTQYF
TRBJ1-4	TRBV27	NA	NA	CASSLSTQRGEKLFF
TRBJ2-1	TRBV7-2	TRBD2	NA	CASSLARESYNEQFF
TRBJ2-3	TRBV10-3	TRBD1	NA	CASTTQQGTSTDTQYF
TRBJ2-1	TRBV7-9	TRBD1	NA	CASSLGTGADDEQFF
TRBJ1-1	TRBV7-8	NA	few	CASSVTLNTEAFF
TRBJ1-6	TRBV6-5	NA	NA	CASSYSAWQTNSPLHF
TRBJ2-7	TRBV7-9	NA	NA	CASSLGSGSYEQYF
TRBJ1-5	TRBV12-3/TRBV12-4	NA	NA	CASSRDINQPQHF
TRBJ1-1	TRBV3-1/TRBV3-2	NA	NA	CASSRDNLEAFF
TRBJ1-5	TRBV10-1	TRBD1	NA	CASSEETGGEDQPQHF
TRBJ1-2	TRBV2	TRBD1	NA	CASSTHGTGNYGYTF
TRBJ1-2	TRBV28	NA	NA	CASRRQNYGYTF
TRBJ1-3	TRBV18	NA	NA	CASSPRGRGGSGNTIYF
TRBJ2-3	TRBV18	NA	once	CASSAGTSGTDTQYF
TRBJ1-2	TRBV6-5	TRBD1	NA	CASRRTGAPGYTF
TRBJ2-6	TRBV6-5	TRBD1	NA	CAVRGPGANVLTF
TRBJ2-3	TRBV29-1	NA	NA	CSVVYSTDTQYF